This record concerns one T cell receptor (beta chain) sequence. Antigen unknown. The data derive from a study of blood T cells in healthy people across ages. General study findings and limits: Long-lived and aged donors differed, with more naive CD4+ cells and higher diversity in the long-lived.

Trimming removed 5 bases from V and 8 bases from J, with 6 bases in between. The CDR3 runs to 11 residues. Per the germline V gene, CDR1 is MDHEN and CDR2 is SYDVKM. Primed by a sample-barcoded 5' primer and a J-beta primer mix, a second PCR proceeded for 7 to 11 cycles. TCRdb independently ran MiXCR on the 5' RACE reads; one entry per CDR3 protein. The table has over a million distinct CDR3 sequences, 35% to 50% seen once. The sequence derives from a woman aged 55-70 years in good health. The J gene is TRBJ1-4, the V gene TRBV28; the D is unclear. Sequencing was done on a sample of blood. The CDR3: CASSTREKLFF. DNA for the CDR3: TGTGCCAGCAGTACAAGAGAAAAACTGTTTTTT.